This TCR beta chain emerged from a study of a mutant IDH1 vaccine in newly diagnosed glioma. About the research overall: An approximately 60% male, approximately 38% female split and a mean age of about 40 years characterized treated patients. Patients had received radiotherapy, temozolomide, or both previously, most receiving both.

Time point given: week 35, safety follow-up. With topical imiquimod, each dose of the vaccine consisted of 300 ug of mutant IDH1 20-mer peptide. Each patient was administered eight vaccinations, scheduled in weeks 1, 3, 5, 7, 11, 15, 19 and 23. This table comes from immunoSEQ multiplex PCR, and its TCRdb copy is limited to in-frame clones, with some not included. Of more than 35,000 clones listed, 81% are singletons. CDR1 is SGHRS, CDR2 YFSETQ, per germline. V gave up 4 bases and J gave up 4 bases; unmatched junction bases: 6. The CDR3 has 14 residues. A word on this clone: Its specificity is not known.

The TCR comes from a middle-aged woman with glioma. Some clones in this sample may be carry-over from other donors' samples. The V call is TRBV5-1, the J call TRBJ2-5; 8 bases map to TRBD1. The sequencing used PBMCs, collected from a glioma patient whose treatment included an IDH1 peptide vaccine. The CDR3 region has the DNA TGCGCCAGCAGCCAGGACAGGGCGGGAGAGACCCAGTACTTC. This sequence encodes CASSQDRAGETQYF. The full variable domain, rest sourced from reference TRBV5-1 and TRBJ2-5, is KAGVTQTPRYLIKTRGQQVTLSCSPISGHRSVSWYQQTPGQGLQFLFEYFSETQRNKGNFPGRFSGRQFSNSRSEMNVSTLELGDSALYLCASSQDRAGETQYFGPGTRLLVL.